Below, one T cell receptor beta chain is given with its context. Its antigen is unknown. This sample was included in a study of shared clonotypes between healthy human individuals. Every subset's genomic DNA went evenly onto several immunoSEQ plates. In the authors' methods: Because ImmunoSEQ provided only junction sequences with no quality scores, the filtering differed. TCRdb's copy holds only in-frame clones and misses some; the assay was immunoSEQ multiplex PCR. V and J calls plus clone size are reproduced from that table; the DNA served to infer D and trimming. The sample has about half a million clones, roughly 85% seen once. For unsorted samples, genomic DNA was extracted from 94 million or so PBMCs. Study-wide points: Read depth was anticipated to influence clonotype sharing among donors.

V was clipped by 6 bases and J by 5 bases, with 14 bases between them. Germline assignment: CDR1 MNHEY and CDR2 SVGAGI. This CDR3 region has 14 residues. The chain combines TRBV6-5 with TRBJ2-1, with D hard to call. The receptor comes from a woman in her thirties or forties in good health. Some clones in this sample may be carry-over from other donors' samples. The specimen was PBMCs. CDR3 DNA sequence: TGTGCCAGCAGGGAACGGTCACGGGACAATGAGCAGTTCTTC. It is translated as CASRERSRDNEQFF.